The 25 T cell receptor beta chains reported below all come from one sample, sequenced in a study of blood T cell repertoires in COVID-19. Libraries were prepared by immunoSEQ multiplex PCR; TCRdb keeps only in-frame clonotypes and omits some of them. The repertoire holds 200,000 to 250,000 clones, with approximately 81% as singletons. Material for sequencing was peripheral blood. These receptors were taken from a middle-aged man who had recovered from COVID-19.

The V call is TRBV4-2, the J call TRBJ2-1; 10 bases match TRBD2. The germline V gene encodes CDR1 LGHNA and CDR2 YNFKEQ. V shed 1 base, J shed 9 bases, and the junction held 12 bases outside the gene matches. This CDR3 has 17 amino acids. The CDR3 DNA reads TGTGCCAGCAGCCAAGCATTAGCGGGAGGACCCTCGGGTGAGCAGTTCTTC. Protein sequence: CASSQALAGGPSGEQFF.

This chain links TRBV9 with TRBJ2-1; 7 nucleotides agree with TRBD2. The germline V gene encodes CDR1 SGDLS and CDR2 YYNGEE. Unmatched junction bases numbered 3, after V lost 0 bases and J lost 3 bases. The CDR3 sequence is 15 residues long. The DNA of the CDR3 is TGTGCCAGCAGCGTAGCGGGAGGTTTCTACAATGAGCAGTTCTTC. It codes for CASSVAGGFYNEQFF.

V and J are TRBV24-1 and TRBJ2-2, with D possibly being TRBD2 (5 bases). The germline V gene has CDR1 KGHDR and CDR2 SFDVKD. The V and J ends lost 8 bases and 3 bases respectively, with 21 bases between them. This CDR3 is 17 amino acids long. The CDR3 spells CATKVEGGSRHTGELFF. In DNA, the CDR3 is TGTGCCACCAAGGTCGAGGGTGGTAGCAGACACACCGGGGAGCTGTTTTTT.

The chain uses TRBV27 and TRBJ2-7, with 12 bases that match TRBD2. The CDR3 consists of 15 residues. Germline trimming cut 0 bases from V and 6 bases from J; bases unmatched to any gene: 3. Germline-derived CDR1 and CDR2 are MNHEY and SMNVEV (reference sequence). CDR3 amino acids: CASSLSTSGRGEQYF. Written as DNA, the CDR3 is TGTGCCAGCAGTTTATCGACTAGCGGGAGAGGCGAGCAGTACTTC.

V gene TRBV28 combines with J gene TRBJ2-7, with D maybe TRBD2 (5 bases). CDR1 MDHEN and CDR2 SYDVKM come from the germline V gene. This CDR3 has 15 residues. Trimming removed 6 bases at V and 2 bases at J, with 17 bases between. CDR3: CASSPWTTGAYEQYF. CDR3 bases: TGTGCCAGCAGCCCTTGGACCACCGGGGCCTACGAGCAGTACTTC.

The chain recombines TRBV7-2 with TRBJ2-2, with 10 bases fitting TRBD2. The CDR3 loop spans 16 amino acids. V lost 6 bases, J lost 0 bases, and 4 bases stayed unmatched. Germline V gene lookup returns CDR1 SGHTA and CDR2 FQGNSA. For the CDR3, the DNA is TGTGCCAGCAGGTGGACTAGCGGCACGAACACCGGGGAGCTGTTTTTT. Translation: CASRWTSGTNTGELFF.

This chain joins TRBV24-1 and TRBJ2-1, with 8 nucleotides matching TRBD2. The CDR3 has 16 amino acids. The germline gives CDR1 KGHDR, CDR2 SFDVKD. The ends lost 4 bases at V and 1 base at J; junction bases unmatched: 5. The CDR3, as DNA: TGTGCCACCAGTGACCGCAGCGGGAGTTCCTACAATGAGCAGTTCTTC. This sequence encodes CATSDRSGSSYNEQFF.

About this clone: This sample includes further DNA sequences coding for the same CDR3. The chain has TRBV3-1 (or the pseudogene TRBV3-2) and TRBJ2-1, with 7 nucleotides matching TRBD1. V trimming: 2 bases; J trimming: 10 bases; junction bases outside the gene matches: 5. Germline assignment: CDR1 LGHDT and CDR2 YNNKEL (reference sequence). The CDR3 consists of 13 residues. The CDR3 region is CASSQRGGNEQFF. CDR3 nucleotides: TGTGCCAGCAGCCAACGAGGGGGCAACGAGCAGTTCTTC.

J is TRBJ2-7 and V is TRBV3-1 (or the pseudogene TRBV3-2); tentatively, D is TRBD1 (6 bases). The V gene's germline CDR1 is LGHDT and CDR2 YNNKEL (reference sequence). V gave up 1 base and J gave up 3 bases, with 22 bases separating them. This CDR3 comprises 18 residues. The CDR3 is CASSQGQVKGPSYYEQYF. The CDR3 nucleotides read TGTGCCAGCAGCCAAGGACAGGTGAAGGGACCTAGTTACTACGAGCAGTACTTC.

The chain recombines TRBV19 with TRBJ2-7; no clear D. The CDR3 totals 16 residues. The V gene's germline CDR1 is LNHDA and CDR2 SQIVND (reference sequence). V was shortened by 1 base and J by 7 bases, with 20 bases between the two germline ends. As DNA, the CDR3 is TGTGCCAGTAGTATAGCGCCGGCTAGTCTCATTTTGGAGCAGTACTTC. As protein: CASSIAPASLILEQYF. The entire variable domain, with the rest obtained from reference TRBV19 and TRBJ2-7, is as follows: DGGITQSPKYLFRKEGQNVTLSCEQNLNHDAMYWYRQDPGQGLRLIYYSQIVNDFQKGDIAEGYSVSREKKESFPLTVTSAQKNPTAFYLCASSIAPASLILEQYFGPGTRLTVT.

The chain is built from TRBV5-1 and TRBJ1-1; TRBD1 is a possible D gene (5 bases). Germline lookup yields CDR1 SGHRS and CDR2 YFSETQ. V was trimmed by 4 bases and J by 0 bases, leaving 19 bases between them. The CDR3 consists of 17 residues. Written as DNA, the CDR3 is TGCGCCAGCAGCCCCGGTTGGGGCAGTTTTATGAACACTGAAGCTTTCTTT. It specifies CASSPGWGSFMNTEAFF.

The rearrangement links TRBV3-1 (or the pseudogene TRBV3-2) to TRBJ2-1, with D possibly matching TRBD2 (6 bases). CDR1 LGHDT and CDR2 YNNKEL come from the germline V gene (reference sequence). Trimming cost V 2 bases and J 3 bases, with 11 bases left between them. The CDR3 extends over 15 amino acids. The CDR3 sequence is CASSQPLGGYNEQFF. The CDR3 DNA reads TGTGCCAGCAGCCAACCGCTGGGAGGCTACAATGAGCAGTTCTTC.

The gene calls are TRBV13 and TRBJ1-1; D not certain. This CDR3 contains 14 residues. Germline V gene data show CDR1 as PRHDT and CDR2 as FYEKMQ (reference sequence). Between the trimmed V and J ends, which lost 2 bases and 3 bases, there was a span of 10 bases. DNA for the CDR3: TGTGCCAGCAGCTTAAGGAACCGGGACACTGAAGCTTTCTTT. This sequence encodes CASSLRNRDTEAFF.

The V and J genes are TRBV6-6 and TRBJ2-7; 9 bases align to TRBD1. The germline V gene encodes CDR1 MNHNY and CDR2 SVGAGI (reference sequence). With 6 bases clipped from V and 5 bases from J, the junction kept 8 bases outside the gene matches. This CDR3 spans 14 amino acids. The CDR3 DNA follows: TGTGCCAGCAGCTATGGACAGGGGACCCACGAGCAGTACTTC. It yields the protein CASSYGQGTHEQYF.

This chain joins TRBV3-1 (or the pseudogene TRBV3-2) and TRBJ1-5, with D perhaps TRBD1 (5 bases). CDR1 is LGHDT and CDR2 is YNNKEL in the germline V gene (reference sequence). V was trimmed by 1 base and J by 4 bases, leaving 11 bases between them. This CDR3 contains 15 residues. The CDR3 DNA reads as TGTGCCAGCAGCCAAGCGGGGGACGGGAATCAGCCCCAGCATTTT. Protein product: CASSQAGDGNQPQHF.

The genes are TRBV6-6 and TRBJ2-3; TRBD2 agrees at 7 bases. Germline V gene lookup returns CDR1 MNHNY and CDR2 SVGAGI (reference sequence). The ends lost 5 bases at V and 1 base at J; junction bases unmatched: 6. The CDR3 has 15 residues. DNA for the CDR3: TGTGCCAGCAGTCCCCATCTAGCGGGCACAGATACGCAGTATTTT. Translated, it gives CASSPHLAGTDTQYF.

The chain joins TRBV29-1 to TRBJ1-2; TRBD1 agrees at 8 bases. The CDR3 is 12 residues long. Looked up from germline, CDR1 is SQVTM and CDR2 is ANQGSEA. V was clipped by 7 bases and J by 4 bases; unmatched bases: 5. DNA for the CDR3: TGCAGCGCCTGGACAGGGTTCTATGGCTACACCTTC. Translation: CSAWTGFYGYTF.

The chain combines TRBV13 with TRBJ2-1, with 9 positions matching TRBD2. Germline lookup yields CDR1 PRHDT and CDR2 FYEKMQ (reference sequence). This CDR3 is 16 amino acids long. V lost 5 bases and J lost 6; bases outside the gene matches: 11. Written as DNA, the CDR3 is TGTGCCAGCAGCCGACGACTAGCGGCAACATTCAATGAGCAGTTCTTC. Translating it yields CASSRRLAATFNEQFF. Complete variable domain (other parts from reference TRBV13 and TRBJ2-1): AAGVIQSPRHLIKEKRETATLKCYPIPRHDTVYWYQQGPGQDPQFLISFYEKMQSDKGSIPDRFSAQQFSDYHSELNMSSLELGDSALYFCASSRRLAATFNEQFFGPGTRLTVL.

V gene TRBV7-2 combines with J gene TRBJ2-1; TRBD1 might be the D (6 bases). CDR1 is SGHTA, CDR2 FQGNSA, per germline. This CDR3 region has 13 residues. V was cut by 2 bases and J by 7 bases, with 9 bases left in between. In DNA, the CDR3 is TGTGCCAGCAGCTTAAGGGGGTTGAATGAGCAGTTCTTC. Amino acids: CASSLRGLNEQFF. Filled out from reference TRBV7-2 and TRBJ2-1, the complete variable domain reads GAGVSQSPSNKVTEKGKDVELRCDPISGHTALYWYRQSLGQGLEFLIYFQGNSAPDKSGLPSDRFSAERTGGSVSTLTIQRTQQEDSAVYLCASSLRGLNEQFFGPGTRLTVL.

The chain recombines TRBV5-1 with TRBJ2-2; 9 bases are shared with TRBD2. Germline assignment: CDR1 SGHRS and CDR2 YFSETQ. J gave up 1 base and V 5 bases, and 6 bases lay outside the gene matches. There are 16 residues in the CDR3. Here the CDR3 reads CASSLREGRNTGELFF. The CDR3 nucleotides are TGCGCCAGCAGTTTGCGGGAGGGCCGGAACACCGGGGAGCTGTTTTTT.

The chain carries TRBV30 and TRBJ1-2, with D unresolved. The CDR3 is made up of 12 amino acids. With 0 bases removed from V and 7 bases from J, the gap between germline ends came to 9 bases. CDR1 and CDR2 from the germline V gene are GTSNPN and SVGIG (reference sequence). The CDR3 region is CAWSVYSPGYTF. The CDR3 DNA reads TGTGCCTGGAGTGTATACAGCCCTGGCTACACCTTC.

This clone was observed once. V usage is TRBV6-1 and J usage is TRBJ1-5; no clear D gene. V lost 3 bases to trimming and J lost 0 bases, with 9 bases between them. The germline gives CDR1 MNHNS, CDR2 SASEGT. The CDR3 is 15 residues long. CDR3 in amino acids: CASSEWGGSNQPQHF. The DNA for the CDR3 is TGTGCCAGCAGTGAGTGGGGAGGTAGCAATCAGCCCCAGCATTTT.

The chain is built from TRBV18 and TRBJ2-7; possibly TRBD2 for D (6 bases). Per germline, CDR1 KGHSH and CDR2 LQKENI. With 6 bases removed from V and 2 bases from J, the gap between germline ends came to 17 bases. The CDR3 sequence is 15 residues long. CDR3 sequence (DNA): TGTGCCAGCTCCCCTGGGGGGAGCTCCGCCTACGAGCAGTACTTC. It specifies CASSPGGSSAYEQYF.

The chain's CDR3 is CASGGGTGRTYEQYF. CDR3 nucleotides: TGTGCCAGCGGGGGTGGGACAGGGCGTACCTACGAGCAGTACTTC. J is TRBJ2-7 and V is TRBV6-5, with 9 bases matching TRBD1. V shed 8 bases and J 2 bases; nucleotides not matched to a gene: 10. The V gene's germline CDR1 is MNHEY and CDR2 SVGAGI. The CDR3 extends over 15 amino acids.

V and J are TRBV11-3 and TRBJ1-1; tentative D call: TRBD1 (6 bases). V dropped 5 bases and J dropped 1 base, with 14 bases sitting between them. This CDR3 comprises 15 residues. Germline CDR1 SGHNT, CDR2 YENEEA. DNA for the CDR3: TGTGCCAGCAGCCTCGGGACAACGGGGAACACTGAAGCTTTCTTT. Translated: CASSLGTTGNTEAFF.